These 28 T cell receptor beta chains were sequenced from one sample in a study of OX40 agonist ivuxolimab in advanced cancers. Only in-frame clones appear in the TCRdb table, and some are missing; sequencing was by immunoSEQ multiplex PCR. This table holds about 73,000 clones, about nine tenths found once. Sample: CD4+ or CD8+ T cells sorted from blood, taken in a trial of the OX40 agonist ivuxolimab. These receptor sequences come from an adult with an advanced solid tumor such as melanoma, head and neck, liver or kidney cancer.

This clone appeared a few times. The chain carries TRBV9 and TRBJ1-4; no clear D gene. The CDR3 spans 13 residues. V lost 6 bases and J 0 bases, leaving 6 bases between the germline ends. Germline loops: CDR1 SGDLS, CDR2 YYNGEE. The CDR3 DNA reads TGTGCCAGCAAGGGTGCAACTAATGAAAAACTGTTTTTT. Translated, it gives CASKGATNEKLFF.

The gene calls are TRBV6-6 and TRBJ1-2; D possibly corresponds to TRBD1 (6 bases). Trimming cost V 4 bases and J 2 bases, with 11 bases left between them. CDR1 MNHNY and CDR2 SVGAGI come from the germline V gene (reference sequence). The CDR3 is 14 residues long. CDR3 nucleotides: TGTGCCAGCAGTTCCCGGACAGCGAACTATGGCTACACCTTC. It translates to CASSSRTANYGYTF.

V and J are TRBV2 and TRBJ2-1, with D unclear. Between the trimmed V and J ends, which lost 7 bases and 6 bases, there was a span of 13 bases. The CDR3 covers 13 residues. Germline V gene data show CDR1 as SNHLY and CDR2 as FYNNEI. The CDR3 DNA reads TGTGCCAGCAAGGCGGACCCTGTCAATGAGCAGTTCTTC. It yields the protein CASKADPVNEQFF. Variable domain in full (rest from reference TRBV2 and TRBJ2-1): EPEVTQTPSHQVTQMGQEVILRCVPISNHLYFYWYRQILGQKVEFLVSFYNNEISEKSEIFDDQFSVERPDGSNFTLKIRSTKLEDSAMYFCASKADPVNEQFFGPGTRLTVL.

The chain has TRBV27 and TRBJ2-2, with D hard to call. CDR3 size: 14 residues. The V and J ends lost 3 bases and 4 bases respectively, with 9 bases between them. CDR1 is MNHEY and CDR2 is SMNVEV in the germline V gene (reference sequence). The CDR3, as DNA: TGTGCCAGCAGTTTGTGGCAGTCCACCGGGGAGCTGTTTTTT. Amino acids: CASSLWQSTGELFF.

This chain links TRBV5-1 with TRBJ2-3; 13 bases agree with TRBD2. V was clipped by 0 bases and J by 14 bases; unmatched bases: 9. CDR1 is SGHRS, CDR2 YFSETQ, per germline. The CDR3 runs 15 residues. In nucleotides, the CDR3 is TGCGCCAGCAGCTTGGATGGGACTAGCGGGGCCCCCGGGTATTTT. Encoded protein: CASSLDGTSGAPGYF.

V is TRBV5-1 and J is TRBJ2-1; D might be TRBD2 (5 bases). The germline V and J ends were trimmed by 0 bases and 6 bases, with 16 bases remaining between them. Germline V gene data show CDR1 as SGHRS and CDR2 as YFSETQ. The length of the CDR3 is 16 residues. CDR3 coding DNA: TGCGCCAGCAGCTTGGCCTCGGGTCCGGGAAGCAATGAGCAGTTCTTC. It codes for CASSLASGPGSNEQFF. Using reference TRBV5-1 and TRBJ2-1 for the parts outside the CDR3, the full variable domain is KAGVTQTPRYLIKTRGQQVTLSCSPISGHRSVSWYQQTPGQGLQFLFEYFSETQRNKGNFPGRFSGRQFSNSRSEMNVSTLELGDSALYLCASSLASGPGSNEQFFGPGTRLTVL.

V gene TRBV7-6 combines with J gene TRBJ2-3; D might be TRBD2 (6 bases). CDR1 SGHVS and CDR2 FNYEAQ come from the germline V gene. This CDR3 region has 16 residues. Trimming took 0 bases from V and 0 from J, leaving 10 bases between them. Here the CDR3 DNA reads TGTGCCAGCAGCTTAGCGGGGGGAGCCAGCACAGATACGCAGTATTTT. Translating gives CASSLAGGASTDTQYF.

This clone showed up just once. The chain has TRBV27 and TRBJ2-7; 12 nucleotides line up with TRBD2. Germline V CDR1 and CDR2: MNHEY, SMNVEV (reference sequence). The J segment lost 1 base and the V segment lost 6 bases, leaving 4 bases of the junction unmatched. This CDR3 contains 15 residues. CDR3 region: CASRSLAGGSYEQYF. CDR3 DNA sequence: TGTGCCAGCAGATCACTAGCGGGGGGTTCCTACGAGCAGTACTTC.

This clone was recorded only once. The chain couples TRBV18 to TRBJ2-7; D ambiguous. CDR3 length: 14 amino acids. V was clipped by 3 bases and J by 0 bases, with 9 bases between them. Germline V gene data show CDR1 as KGHSH and CDR2 as LQKENI. Here the CDR3 reads CASSPGISSYEQYF. CDR3 coding DNA: TGTGCCAGCTCACCGGGGATCAGCTCCTACGAGCAGTACTTC.

The CDR3 sequence is CASSKMDLVSYEQYF. Here the CDR3 DNA reads TGTGCCAGCAGCAAAATGGACCTTGTCTCCTACGAGCAGTACTTC. The gene calls are TRBV5-4 and TRBJ2-7; D unresolved. Deletions cut 4 bases from V and 0 bases from J, with 14 bases between. This CDR3 is 15 amino acids long. Germline-derived CDR1 and CDR2 are SGHNT and YYREEE (reference sequence).

This chain connects TRBV5-4 to TRBJ1-1, with D unclear. The CDR3 has 13 amino acids. CDR1 is SGHNT and CDR2 is YYREEE in the germline V gene (reference sequence). V lost 4 bases to trimming and J lost 4 bases, with 11 bases between them. The chain's CDR3 is CASSGYGATEAFF. The CDR3 nucleotides are TGTGCCAGCAGCGGCTACGGTGCCACTGAAGCTTTCTTT.

The chain joins TRBV5-1 to TRBJ1-2; D not resolved. The CDR3 length is 14 residues. V lost 4 bases and J lost 7, with 17 bases in between. The germline V gene has CDR1 SGHRS and CDR2 YFSETQ. The CDR3 spells CASSTGLAPSGYTF. CDR3 DNA sequence: TGCGCCAGCAGCACCGGACTGGCCCCCTCTGGCTACACCTTC.

This clone was observed a single time. This rearrangement joins TRBV6-5 to TRBJ1-6; 9 nucleotides agree with TRBD1. CDR3 length equals 14 residues. V was pared by 6 bases and J by 8 bases, with 5 bases of the junction left unmatched. Germline V CDR1 and CDR2: MNHEY, SVGAGI. CDR3 loop: CASRGQGMDSPLHF. DNA for the CDR3: TGTGCCAGCAGGGGACAGGGTATGGATTCACCCCTCCACTTT.

The chain recombines TRBV2 with TRBJ1-4; 9 bases are a match to TRBD1. Germline CDR1 is SNHLY and CDR2 is FYNNEI. The CDR3 loop spans 13 amino acids. After removal of 4 bases from V and 6 bases from J, the junction contained 0 bases not matched to a gene. CDR3 bases: TGTGCCAGCAGTGGGGACAGGGATGAAAAACTGTTTTTT. Its translation: CASSGDRDEKLFF.

The V gene is TRBV19, the J gene TRBJ1-4; D is unresolved. The CDR3 covers 15 residues. Trimming cost V 5 bases and J 0 bases, with 10 bases left between them. In germline, CDR1 is LNHDA, CDR2 SQIVND (reference sequence). The CDR3: CASSGRSATNEKLFF. For the CDR3, the DNA is TGTGCCAGTAGTGGTAGGAGTGCAACTAATGAAAAACTGTTTTTT.

This chain links TRBV5-4 with TRBJ2-1, with 9 positions matching TRBD2. The CDR3 covers 16 residues. The germline V gene has CDR1 SGHNT and CDR2 YYREEE (reference sequence). Germline trimming cut 4 bases from V and 4 bases from J; bases unmatched to any gene: 9. The CDR3: CASSTGRTSVYNEQFF. In nucleotides, the CDR3 is TGTGCCAGCAGCACCGGGAGGACTAGCGTTTACAATGAGCAGTTCTTC.

This rearrangement joins TRBV5-1 to TRBJ2-3; 8 bases line up with TRBD2. From germline, CDR1 is SGHRS and CDR2 YFSETQ. This CDR3 is built from 15 residues. Trimming took 4 bases from V and 5 from J; bases not matched to a gene: 9. As DNA, the CDR3 is TGCGCCAGCAGCCTGACCGGGACTAGGGGAGATACGCAGTATTTT. Amino acid sequence: CASSLTGTRGDTQYF. Full variable domain (missing parts from reference TRBV5-1 and TRBJ2-3): KAGVTQTPRYLIKTRGQQVTLSCSPISGHRSVSWYQQTPGQGLQFLFEYFSETQRNKGNFPGRFSGRQFSNSRSEMNVSTLELGDSALYLCASSLTGTRGDTQYFGPGTRLTVL.

This chain uses TRBV9 with TRBJ2-2; no clear D. From germline, CDR1 is SGDLS and CDR2 YYNGEE. The CDR3 has 17 amino acids. The V end lost 3 bases, the J end lost 0 bases, and 15 bases lay between the germline ends. The CDR3 sequence: CASSATLNEPNTGELFF. The CDR3 DNA is TGTGCCAGCAGCGCCACCTTAAACGAACCGAACACCGGGGAGCTGTTTTTT.

The V and J genes are TRBV10-3 and TRBJ2-3; TRBD2 is a possible D gene (5 bases). The germline V and J ends were trimmed by 6 bases and 2 bases, with 6 bases remaining between them. Germline V lookup: CDR1 ENHRY, CDR2 SYGVKD. This CDR3 is 12 amino acids long. The CDR3 spells CAISGDTDTQYF. In DNA, the CDR3 is TGTGCCATCAGCGGGGACACAGATACGCAGTATTTT.

The chain uses TRBV7-9 and TRBJ2-5, with TRBD1 as a possible D gene (6 bases). The end of the DNA is better explained by TRBJ2-7, so the J call may be wrong. The CDR3 has 15 amino acids. The germline V gene encodes CDR1 SEHNR and CDR2 FQNEAQ (reference sequence). The CDR3, as DNA: TGTGCCAGCAGCTTAGGCAGGGGCCACTCCTACGAGCAGTACTTC. Its translation is CASSLGRGHSYEQYF.

The rearrangement uses TRBV20-1 and TRBJ1-4; 8 bases are shared with TRBD1. Germline assignment: CDR1 DFQATT and CDR2 SNEGSKA (reference sequence). The CDR3 runs 11 residues. V shed 4 bases and J 12 bases; nucleotides not matched to a gene: 4. The CDR3 bases are TGCAGTGCTAACAGACAGGGGCAACTGTTTTTT. Amino acid sequence: CSANRQGQLFF.

The chain uses TRBV14 and TRBJ1-1, with D possibly being TRBD1 (6 bases). The CDR3 consists of 16 residues. Germline values: CDR1 SGHDN, CDR2 FVKESK. Trimming took off 1 base at V and 7 bases at J, with 19 bases between the two ends. As DNA, the CDR3 is TGTGCCAGCAGCCAAGTGGTCCGGGGGCGCGTCAGTGAAGCTTTCTTT. It specifies CASSQVVRGRVSEAFF.

The V and J genes are TRBV19 and TRBJ2-7; 8 bases are shared with TRBD1. The junction had 4 bases not matched to a gene; V was cut back by 2 bases and J by 4 bases. The CDR3 has 14 residues. The V gene's germline CDR1 is LNHDA and CDR2 SQIVND (reference sequence). This CDR3 reads CASSITGQAYEQYF. CDR3 DNA: TGTGCCAGTAGTATAACGGGACAGGCATACGAGCAGTACTTC.

This chain's CDR3 is CASSGIAVSSYEQYF. CDR3 coding DNA: TGTGCCAGCAGTGGTATAGCGGTGAGCTCCTACGAGCAGTACTTC. The rearrangement joins TRBV6-1 to TRBJ2-7; weak D call: TRBD2 (6 bases). The CDR3 covers 15 residues. Germline lookup yields CDR1 MNHNS and CDR2 SASEGT. The V end was cut by 4 bases, the J end by 0 bases, with 13 bases between.

The chain joins TRBV6-6 to TRBJ1-2; D uncertain. The germline gives CDR1 MNHNY, CDR2 SVGAGI (reference sequence). V shed 2 bases and J shed 6 bases, with 4 bases lying between them. This CDR3 has 11 amino acids. CDR3 nucleotide sequence: TGTGCCAGCAGTTACCCGAATGGCTACACCTTC. Translated: CASSYPNGYTF.

The chain employs TRBV13 and TRBJ2-3, with D maybe TRBD2 (6 bases). V dropped 5 bases and J dropped 4 bases, with 19 bases sitting between them. The CDR3 sequence is 16 residues long. Germline CDR1 is PRHDT and CDR2 is FYEKMQ (reference sequence). The CDR3 loop reads CASSPRGRGKADTQYF. In nucleotides, the CDR3 is TGTGCCAGCAGCCCGCGGGGAAGGGGTAAGGCAGATACGCAGTATTTT.

This chain links TRBV6-5 with TRBJ1-1; TRBD1 matches at 7 bases. Germline CDR1 is MNHEY and CDR2 is SVGAGI. This CDR3 has 15 residues. Losses at the gene ends were 2 bases for V and 0 bases for J; bases not matched to a gene: 3. As DNA, the CDR3 is TGTGCCAGCAGTTACCGACAGGGAATGAACACTGAAGCTTTCTTT. Residues: CASSYRQGMNTEAFF.

This rearrangement joins TRBV9 to TRBJ1-2; TRBD1 matches 10 bases. Unmatched junction bases numbered 2, after V lost 2 bases and J lost 4 bases. Germline-derived CDR1 and CDR2 are SGDLS and YYNGEE. This CDR3 is 14 amino acids long. CDR3 protein: CASSVGTGAYGYTF. The DNA of the CDR3 is TGTGCCAGCAGCGTGGGGACAGGGGCCTATGGCTACACCTTC.